These 13 T cell receptor beta chains were sequenced from one sample in a study of beta chain features in type 1 diabetes. Sequenced material consisted of expressed TCRB transcripts (all of the isolated RNA was reverse transcribed). Only in-frame clones appear in the TCRdb table, and some are missing; sequencing was by immunoSEQ multiplex PCR. The repertoire consists of about 130,000 clones, with around 9% occurring once and the leading ten covering 0.65% to 0.75%. These receptors lack a known antigen. Broader study findings: TCRB CDR3s from Type 1 diabetes patients were moderately but significantly shorter in all four CD4+ subsets.

Specimen: central memory CD4+ T cells from blood. The receptors come from a man aged 25-45 years with type 1 diabetes.

The chain joins TRBV11-2 to TRBJ2-5; 7 nucleotides agree with TRBD1. This CDR3 spans 15 amino acids. With 0 bases clipped from V and 0 bases from J, the junction kept 1 base outside the gene matches. CDR1 and CDR2 (germline): SGHAT, FQNNGV. The CDR3 coding sequence is TGTGCCAGCAGCTTAGACGGGACAGACCAAGAGACCCAGTACTTC. Translating it yields CASSLDGTDQETQYF.

This clone has more than one count but fewer than ten. The DNA for the CDR3 is TGCGCCAGCAGCCAAGAATATAGCGGGGGAACAGATACGCAGTATTTT. Translated, it gives CASSQEYSGGTDTQYF. This chain joins TRBV4-3 and TRBJ2-3, with 9 positions matching TRBD2. Per germline, CDR1 LGHNA and CDR2 YSLEER. The CDR3 loop spans 16 amino acids. V gave up 0 bases and J gave up 3 bases; unmatched junction bases: 4.

This clone has a handful of counts. CDR3 amino acids: CASSDSGRLNSPLHF. The CDR3 nucleotides are TGTGCCAGCAGTGACTCGGGCAGGCTCAATTCACCCCTCCACTTT. This chain links TRBV6-4 with TRBJ1-6; no definite D call. V was shortened by 0 bases and J by 7 bases, with 10 bases between the two germline ends. The CDR3 runs to 15 residues. Germline V gene lookup returns CDR1 MRHNA and CDR2 SNTAGT.

For the CDR3, the DNA is TGTGCCAGCAGCTTACAAGGGGGACAGGGCTACGAGCAGTACTTC. Residues: CASSLQGGQGYEQYF. V and J are TRBV7-6 and TRBJ2-7; the match to TRBD1 covers 9 bases. Germline CDR1 SGHVS, CDR2 FNYEAQ. The CDR3 runs 15 residues. Trimming cost V 2 bases and J 3 bases; bases outside gene matches: 5.

This chain links TRBV9 with TRBJ2-6, with a weak D call TRBD1 (5 bases). The length of the CDR3 is 14 residues. With 7 bases removed from V and 4 bases from J, the gap between germline ends came to 12 bases. The V gene's germline CDR1 is SGDLS and CDR2 YYNGEE. CDR3 in amino acids: CASGAEIGANVLTF. The CDR3 coding sequence is TGTGCCAGCGGGGCGGAGATCGGGGCCAACGTCCTGACTTTC.

V and J are TRBV7-6 and TRBJ2-3, with 7 bases that match TRBD2. Germline V gives CDR1 SGHVS, CDR2 FNYEAQ. This CDR3 is built from 15 residues. The V segment lost 5 bases and the J segment 2 bases; nucleotides outside the gene matches: 7. The CDR3 here is CASSNRAGYTDTQYF. DNA for the CDR3: TGTGCCAGCAGCAACCGAGCGGGATACACAGATACGCAGTATTTT.

The chain links TRBV5-6 to TRBJ2-7, with TRBD1 matching over 8 bases. This CDR3 comprises 15 residues. From germline, CDR1 is SGHDT and CDR2 YYEEEE. Trimming took 1 base from V and 6 from J; bases not matched to a gene: 9. CDR3 in DNA: TGTGCCAGCAGCTTGTTACCAGGGGGCTCTTTCGAGCAGTACTTC. Translated, it gives CASSLLPGGSFEQYF.

This chain joins TRBV29-1 and TRBJ1-2; tentatively, D is TRBD1 (5 bases). Looked up from germline, CDR1 is SQVTM and CDR2 is ANQGSEA. The length of the CDR3 is 12 residues. Trimming took off 1 base at V and 7 bases at J, with 10 bases between the two ends. In nucleotides, the CDR3 is TGCAGCGTTGAAGGGTCGGGGGGTGGCTACACCTTC. It yields the protein CSVEGSGGGYTF.

The chain couples TRBV6-5 to TRBJ1-1; tentatively, D is TRBD1 (5 bases). Germline CDR1 reads MNHEY; CDR2 reads SVGAGI. Trimming removed 9 bases from V and 1 base from J, with 15 bases in between. The CDR3 has 14 residues. The CDR3, as DNA: TGTGCCAGTGGACACCCCCAACAGAACACTGAAGCTTTCTTT. This codes for CASGHPQQNTEAFF.

The chain combines TRBV7-9 with TRBJ2-1; TRBD2 aligns across 9 bases. Germline CDR1 and CDR2: SEHNR and FQNEAQ (reference sequence). The CDR3 spans 18 residues. V shed 5 bases and J 6 bases; nucleotides not matched to a gene: 17. DNA of the CDR3: TGTGCCAGCAGCGTTAGTGGGCGGGGGGGATTGGGTCGCAATGAGCAGTTCTTC. Its protein product is CASSVSGRGGLGRNEQFF.

The chain has TRBV7-3 and TRBJ1-2, with a tentative D call TRBD1 (5 bases). CDR3 length: 13 amino acids. CDR1 and CDR2 (germline): SGHTA, FQGTGA. The V end lost 5 bases, the J end lost 7 bases, and 14 bases lay between the germline ends. CDR3 amino acids: CASSVRMGGGYTF. The CDR3 DNA is TGTGCCAGCAGCGTCAGAATGGGGGGTGGCTACACCTTC.

The J gene is TRBJ2-5, the V gene TRBV9; TRBD2 matches at 11 bases. V was pared by 2 bases and J by 3 bases, with 6 bases of the junction left unmatched. This CDR3 has 16 amino acids. The germline gives CDR1 SGDLS, CDR2 YYNGEE. This CDR3 is CASSVETGLAEETQYF. The DNA of the CDR3 is TGTGCCAGCAGCGTGGAGACGGGACTAGCGGAAGAGACCCAGTACTTC. Complete variable domain (other parts from reference TRBV9 and TRBJ2-5): DSGVTQTPKHLITATGQRVTLRCSPRSGDLSVYWYQQSLDQGLQFLIQYYNGEERAKGNILERFSAQQFPDLHSELNLSSLELGDSALYFCASSVETGLAEETQYFGPGTRLLVL.

The chain employs TRBV7-2 and TRBJ2-5; maybe TRBD1 (5 bases). Germline V lookup: CDR1 SGHTA, CDR2 FQGNSA. The CDR3 runs to 14 residues. Trimming stripped 0 bases from V and 3 bases from J, with 8 bases between. CDR3 loop: CASSLAGPKETQYF. CDR3 coding DNA: TGTGCCAGCAGCTTAGCGGGGCCCAAAGAGACCCAGTACTTC.